This paragraph reports one TCR beta chain. The CDR3 spans 12 residues. V lost 10 bases, J lost 0 bases, and 7 bases lay in between. Germline-derived CDR1 and CDR2 are ENHRY and SYGVKD. TCRdb ran MiXCR on the RT-PCR reads and lists one entry per CDR3 protein. This sample has more than 550,000 distinct CDR3 sequences, with more than 13% found just once. Sequencing used memory CD4+ T cells from blood. The TCR sequence derives from a female donor in good health, serving as a healthy control. V usage is TRBV10-3 and J usage is TRBJ1-3; D unresolved. This CDR3 reads CATGHSGNTIYF. The DNA for the CDR3 is TGTGCCACCGGTCACTCTGGAAACACCATATATTTT.